This T cell receptor (beta chain) comes out of a study of tumor-infiltrating lymphocytes in primary liver carcinoma. The CDR3 length is 13 residues. Looked up from germline, CDR1 is MGHRA and CDR2 is YSYEKL. Making TCR beta cDNA involved approximately 510 ng total RNA and a constant-region primer. Three nested multiplex PCR rounds of slightly modified ARM-PCR generated TCR beta libraries. PCR rounds one and two used TRBV1-TRBV30 forward primers with a C-beta reverse primer for roughly 10 cycles each. One entry per CDR3 protein, called by TCRdb with MiXCR from the multiplex PCR reads. Here the sample spans about 180,000 distinct CDR3 sequences, about 60% being singletons. Blood RNA originated from unsorted whole blood, with germline DNA additionally extracted. Study-level findings and limits: Bulk samples went unsorted, so CD4+ and CD8+ repertoires were not compared. Pairs of tumor regions overlapped more than tumor-adjacent and tumor-blood pairs did.

Turning to this clonotype: The antigen is undetermined. This sequence may be a read error, since a much larger clone differs from it by one base.

The sequencing input was peripheral blood. The chain employs TRBV4-1 and TRBJ2-7; D ambiguous. The origin of this receptor is a man aged 40-49 years with primary liver carcinoma and hepatitis B virus infection. The CDR3 nucleotides are TGCGCCAACAGCCAAGAAGAGGCGTTTGAGCAGTACTTC. Amino acids: CANSQEEAFEQYF.